Each of the 11 T cell receptor beta chains below was sequenced from the same sample in a study of cytomegalovirus exposure and HLA in healthy donors. PCR employed 60 Vbeta and 13 Jbeta primers. Sequencing used immunoSEQ multiplex PCR; TCRdb keeps in-frame clones, though not all of them. The sample lists 150,000 to 200,000 clones; about 71% were seen once. Sequencing used PBMCs. These receptors all come from a man in his fifties or sixties in good health and CMV-seronegative.

The chain is built from TRBV7-2 and TRBJ1-4, with D perhaps TRBD1 (6 bases). CDR1 and CDR2 (germline): SGHTA, FQGNSA. CDR3 length equals 17 residues. V was clipped by 1 base and J by 1 base, with 13 bases between them. The CDR3 nucleotides are TGTGCCAGCAGCTTAGATCATGCCAGGGGAACTAATGAAAAACTGTTTTTT. Translation: CASSLDHARGTNEKLFF.

The gene calls are TRBV7-9 and TRBJ1-2, with 8 nucleotides matching TRBD1. The CDR3 covers 18 residues. The V segment lost 3 bases and the J segment 1 base; nucleotides outside the gene matches: 13. The germline gives CDR1 SEHNR, CDR2 FQNEAQ (reference sequence). CDR3 sequence (DNA): TGTGCCAGCAGCTTGTCGGACAGGGCCACGTTCGTTAACTATGGCTACACCTTC. It translates to CASSLSDRATFVNYGYTF.

This clone has more than one count but fewer than ten. V and J are TRBV14 and TRBJ1-1, with D maybe TRBD1 (6 bases). This CDR3 has 16 residues. The germline CDR1 and CDR2 sequences are SGHDN and FVKESK. The germline V and J ends were trimmed by 0 bases and 0 bases, with 11 bases remaining between them. CDR3 in amino acids: CASSQDPGQVNTEAFF. The CDR3 DNA follows: TGTGCCAGCAGCCAAGACCCGGGACAAGTGAACACTGAAGCTTTCTTT. The complete variable domain, with remaining parts taken from reference TRBV14 and TRBJ1-1, reads EAGVTQFPSHSVIEKGQTVTLRCDPISGHDNLYWYRRVMGKEIKFLLHFVKESKQDESGMPNNRFLAERTGGTYSTLKVQPAELEDSGVYFCASSQDPGQVNTEAFFGQGTRLTVV.

The V call is TRBV28, the J call TRBJ1-2; a possible D gene is TRBD1 (6 bases). CDR3 length equals 14 residues. The germline V and J ends were trimmed by 2 bases and 8 bases, with 15 bases remaining between them. Germline CDR1 MDHEN, CDR2 SYDVKM. CDR3 DNA sequence: TGTGCCAGCAGTTTAAGGGAGGGGGTAGGAGGCTACACCTTC. This translates into CASSLREGVGGYTF.

CDR3 loop: CASSPHTRTSYEQYF. The DNA of the CDR3 is TGTGCCAGCAGCCCGCATACTAGAACCTCCTACGAGCAGTACTTC. The chain uses TRBV7-2 and TRBJ2-5, with TRBD2 as a possible D gene (5 bases). The end of the DNA is better explained by TRBJ2-7, so the J call may be wrong. CDR3 length: 15 amino acids. Germline CDR1 and CDR2: SGHTA and FQGNSA.

The CDR3 here is CASSLDRGEQYF. The CDR3 nucleotides read TGCGCCAGCAGCTTGGACAGGGGCGAGCAGTACTTC. This chain joins TRBV5-1 and TRBJ2-7, with TRBD1 matching 7 bases. The CDR3 is made up of 12 amino acids. The germline V gene has CDR1 SGHRS and CDR2 YFSETQ. Trimming removed 0 bases from V and 6 bases from J; junction bases left unmatched: 0. The whole variable domain, filled in from reference TRBV5-1 and TRBJ2-7, reads KAGVTQTPRYLIKTRGQQVTLSCSPISGHRSVSWYQQTPGQGLQFLFEYFSETQRNKGNFPGRFSGRQFSNSRSEMNVSTLELGDSALYLCASSLDRGEQYFGPGTRLTVT.

The genes are TRBV18 and TRBJ1-1; D is uncertain. Trimming stripped 1 base from V and 8 bases from J, with 11 bases between. The V gene's germline CDR1 is KGHSH and CDR2 LQKENI. The CDR3 runs 13 residues. In DNA form, the CDR3 reads TGTGCCAGCTCACCACAGTACGGGGAAGAAGCTTTCTTT. Amino acids: CASSPQYGEEAFF.

This chain joins TRBV9 and TRBJ1-1; D remains ambiguous. Trimming shortened V by 0 bases and J by 10 bases, and 16 bases separated the two germline ends. Per the germline V gene, CDR1 is SGDLS and CDR2 is YYNGEE. The CDR3 spans 14 residues. The CDR3 here is CASSVDGSLDGAFF. The CDR3 DNA reads as TGTGCCAGCAGCGTAGATGGTTCTCTAGACGGAGCTTTCTTT.

This clone came up a few times. The chain recombines TRBV6-5 with TRBJ1-6; 9 bases are shared with TRBD1. CDR3 length: 16 residues. Germline trimming cut 2 bases from V and 10 bases from J; bases unmatched to any gene: 9. The germline gives CDR1 MNHEY, CDR2 SVGAGI. The CDR3 loop is CASSYGLGQGDSPLHF. In nucleotides, the CDR3 is TGTGCCAGCAGTTACGGTTTGGGACAGGGAGACTCACCCCTCCACTTT.

This chain connects TRBV5-1 to TRBJ2-4, with 9 bases that match TRBD2. V trimming: 4 bases; J trimming: 0 bases; junction bases outside the gene matches: 8. CDR1 is SGHRS, CDR2 YFSETQ, per germline. The CDR3 extends over 17 amino acids. CDR3 sequence (DNA): TGCGCCAGCAGCCTTACGGGAGCGGGGGGAGCCAAAAACATTCAGTACTTC. It is translated as CASSLTGAGGAKNIQYF.

CDR3 bases: TGTGCCAGCAAGCAAAGGACAGGGGGCATAGAGACCCAGTACTTC. Translation gives CASKQRTGGIETQYF. V is TRBV6-4 and J is TRBJ2-5; 11 nucleotides line up with TRBD1. The CDR3 covers 15 residues. The germline CDR1 and CDR2 sequences are MRHNA and SNTAGT. Trimming cost V 7 bases and J 4 bases; bases outside gene matches: 8.